These 31 T cell receptor beta chains share one sample of origin, sequenced in a study of blood T cell repertoires in COVID-19. Libraries were prepared by immunoSEQ multiplex PCR; TCRdb keeps only in-frame clonotypes and omits some of them. The data contain about 99,000 clones, over 65% of them singletons. The sample was peripheral blood. These receptors were taken from a man aged 55-75 years with acute or convalescent COVID-19.

The V call is TRBV19, the J call TRBJ1-1; D perhaps matches TRBD1 (6 bases). V was shortened by 4 bases and J by 5 bases, with 17 bases between the two germline ends. CDR1 and CDR2 (germline): LNHDA, SQIVND (reference sequence). The CDR3 is 15 residues long. CDR3 in amino acids: CASSRGSGARTEAFF. In DNA, the CDR3 is TGTGCCAGTAGTAGAGGCTCAGGGGCGAGGACTGAAGCTTTCTTT.

The sample holds one count of this clone. The chain carries TRBV6-2 or TRBV6-3 and TRBJ2-7; D possibly corresponds to TRBD2 (6 bases). V gave up 2 bases and J gave up 5 bases, with 16 bases separating them. Germline-derived CDR1 and CDR2 are MNHEY and SVGEGT. This CDR3 has 15 residues. The CDR3 region has the DNA TGTGCCAGCAGTTACGTCGCGGGACGACTTGACGAGCAGTACGTC. This encodes CASSYVAGRLDEQYV.

The chain joins TRBV19 to TRBJ2-3; the match to TRBD1 covers 7 bases. Trimming at V came to 1 base and at J to 0 bases, leaving 7 bases not matched to a gene. The CDR3 sequence is 17 residues long. CDR1 LNHDA and CDR2 SQIVND come from the germline V gene (reference sequence). The DNA of the CDR3 is TGTGCCAGTAGTATAGGAGGGGGCCCACCTAGCACAGATACGCAGTATTTT. It is translated as CASSIGGGPPSTDTQYF.

The sample holds a few counts of this clone. CDR3 DNA: TGCACCAGCAGCCAGGGAGGGCAGTTCTTC. Amino acid sequence: CTSSQGGQFF. The rearrangement links TRBV1 to TRBJ2-1; the DNA was not compared with TRBD2, the D call given in the table. TRBV1 has pseudogene status. There are 10 residues in the CDR3.

The gene calls are TRBV6-5 and TRBJ1-2; D may be TRBD1 (6 bases). CDR1 and CDR2 from the germline V gene are MNHEY and SVGAGI. Trimming pared 7 bases from V and 4 bases from J, leaving 13 bases between. The CDR3 is made up of 13 amino acids. Here the CDR3 DNA reads TGTGCCAGCACCTCGGGACACTTCTATGGCTACACCTTC. Translation: CASTSGHFYGYTF.

The chain has TRBV5-4 and TRBJ2-5; 7 bases fit TRBD2. Germline CDR1 is SGHNT and CDR2 is YYREEE (reference sequence). V lost 4 bases, J lost 4 bases, and 10 bases stayed unmatched. There are 15 residues in the CDR3. CDR3 nucleotides: TGTGCCAGCAGCAACAAAGCGGGCGGGGGAGAGACCCAGTACTTC. This encodes CASSNKAGGGETQYF.

The chain couples TRBV28 to TRBJ2-3, with TRBD2 matching over 9 bases. Looked up from germline, CDR1 is MDHEN and CDR2 is SYDVKM. This CDR3 contains 15 residues. After removal of 5 bases from V and 3 bases from J, the junction contained 6 bases not matched to a gene. CDR3 in amino acids: CASSPAGGGTDTQYF. In DNA, the CDR3 is TGTGCCAGCAGTCCAGCGGGAGGTGGAACAGATACGCAGTATTTT.

V and J are TRBV6-7 and TRBJ2-3; D is ambiguous. TRBV6-7 is sorted into the ORF group, with uncertain function. Trimming removed 2 bases at V and 4 bases at J, with 10 bases between. The CDR3 has 14 residues. The CDR3 is CASSYQETADTQYF. CDR3 nucleotide sequence: TGTGCCAGCAGTTACCAAGAGACTGCAGATACGCAGTATTTT.

The gene calls are TRBV11-2 and TRBJ1-6, with 7 nucleotides matching TRBD1. V dropped 5 bases and J dropped 10; count of bases not matched to a gene: 8. Germline CDR1 is SGHAT and CDR2 is FQNNGV. This CDR3 has 14 residues. CDR3 sequence: CASSVNRGSSPLHF. The CDR3 nucleotides read TGTGCCAGCAGCGTCAACAGGGGAAGCTCACCCCTCCACTTT.

This clone has only a few counts. This chain uses TRBV7-6 with TRBJ1-3, with D unresolved. Germline lookup yields CDR1 SGHVS and CDR2 FNYEAQ. The CDR3 is made up of 15 amino acids. V dropped 4 bases and J dropped 4 bases, with 14 bases sitting between them. The CDR3 protein is CASSSDSSEGNTIYF. CDR3 bases: TGTGCCAGCAGCTCGGACTCTTCGGAAGGAAACACCATATATTTT.

The V gene is TRBV10-2, the J gene TRBJ1-5; D is uncertain. The CDR3 covers 14 residues. CDR1 and CDR2 (germline): WSHSY, SAAADI. Trimming took 1 base from V and 1 from J, leaving 5 bases between them. DNA for the CDR3: TGCGCCAGCAGTGAGTTGGAGAGCAATCAGCCCCAGCATTTT. Translation gives CASSELESNQPQHF.

The CDR3 DNA sequence: TGCGCCAGCAGCCAAGATGGCACCCAGGTCGCAGAGACCCAGTACTTC. Its protein is CASSQDGTQVAETQYF. V and J are TRBV4-1 and TRBJ2-5; no clear D gene. Trimming shortened V by 0 bases and J by 4 bases, and 15 bases separated the two germline ends. The CDR3 runs 16 residues. CDR1 and CDR2 (germline): MGHRA, YSYEKL.

This rearrangement joins TRBV3-1 (or the pseudogene TRBV3-2) to TRBJ1-5, with 8 bases fitting TRBD1. The J segment lost 7 bases and the V segment lost 4 bases, leaving 12 bases of the junction unmatched. The CDR3 loop spans 16 amino acids. The germline CDR1 and CDR2 sequences are LGHDT and YNNKEL (reference sequence). In nucleotides, the CDR3 is TGTGCCAGCAGCCCGCTCCCGACAGGGGATGCCCAGCCCCAGCATTTT. As protein: CASSPLPTGDAQPQHF.

The chain carries TRBV30 and TRBJ2-1; 16 bases fit TRBD2. CDR3 length: 15 amino acids. Germline V gene data show CDR1 as GTSNPN and CDR2 as SVGIG (reference sequence). V shed 2 bases and J 7 bases; nucleotides not matched to a gene: 2. The CDR3 DNA is TGTGCCTGGAGTCGGGGACTAGCGGGAGGGAATGAGCAGTTCTTC. This encodes CAWSRGLAGGNEQFF. Full variable domain (rest looked up from reference TRBV30 and TRBJ2-1): SQTIHQWPATLVQPVGSPLSLECTVEGTSNPNLYWYRQAAGRGLQLLFYSVGIGQISSEVPQNLSASRPQDRQFILSSKKLLLSDSGFYLCAWSRGLAGGNEQFFGPGTRLTVL.

This sequence joins TRBV9 and TRBJ1-6; tentatively, D is TRBD1 (5 bases). Germline lookup yields CDR1 SGDLS and CDR2 YYNGEE. The CDR3 totals 16 residues. The germline V and J ends were trimmed by 3 bases and 7 bases, with 17 bases remaining between them. CDR3 in amino acids: CASSAGPGQVNSPLHF. CDR3 nucleotides: TGTGCCAGCAGCGCCGGGCCAGGGCAAGTGAATTCACCCCTCCACTTT.

The chain uses TRBV7-9 and TRBJ2-7, with a possible D match to TRBD1 (6 bases). Deletions cut 2 bases from V and 4 bases from J, with 21 bases between. CDR3 size: 17 residues. CDR1 is SEHNR and CDR2 is FQNEAQ in the germline V gene (reference sequence). Here the CDR3 reads CASSLRYSGAGEYEQYF. CDR3 DNA sequence: TGTGCCAGCAGCTTACGATACTCAGGGGCCGGGGAGTACGAGCAGTACTTC.

The gene calls are TRBV5-1 and TRBJ2-3; 9 nucleotides agree with TRBD2. CDR3 length equals 14 residues. The V segment lost 4 bases and the J segment 6 bases; nucleotides outside the gene matches: 6. Per germline, CDR1 SGHRS and CDR2 YFSETQ. The CDR3 DNA is TGCGCCAGCAGCGGTTCTAGCGGGACGGATACGCAGTATTTT. Translation: CASSGSSGTDTQYF.

The chain employs TRBV19 and TRBJ1-1; D uncertain. CDR3 size: 14 residues. The V gene's germline CDR1 is LNHDA and CDR2 SQIVND (reference sequence). V was shortened by 1 base and J by 8 bases, with 14 bases between the two germline ends. In DNA, the CDR3 is TGTGCCAGTAGTATAGGGCGGCAGCATAGCGAAGCTTTCTTT. Translated, it gives CASSIGRQHSEAFF.

CDR3 DNA sequence: TGTGCCAGTAGTATACTGGCGGGCGGGACAACTAATGAAAAACTGTTTTTT. It specifies CASSILAGGTTNEKLFF. The chain uses TRBV19 and TRBJ1-4; D is unresolved. The CDR3 is made up of 17 amino acids. Germline V gene data show CDR1 as LNHDA and CDR2 as SQIVND (reference sequence). V shed 2 bases and J shed 0 bases, with 13 bases lying between them.

V usage is TRBV15 and J usage is TRBJ2-5; no clear D. The ends were cut back, 2 bases at V and 1 base at J, with 5 bases in the middle. Germline CDR1 reads LNHNV; CDR2 reads YYDKDF (reference sequence). The length of the CDR3 is 13 residues. The CDR3 loop is CATSRRSQETQYF. In DNA, the CDR3 is TGTGCCACCAGCAGACGGAGCCAAGAGACCCAGTACTTC.

The rearrangement joins TRBV19 to TRBJ1-1, with 9 nucleotides matching TRBD1. This CDR3 spans 19 amino acids. Trimming at V came to 4 bases and at J to 0 bases, leaving 15 bases not matched to a gene. Germline CDR1 is LNHDA and CDR2 is SQIVND (reference sequence). The CDR3 reads CASSRHSQGAGILNTEAFF. For the CDR3, the DNA is TGTGCCAGTAGTAGGCACTCACAGGGGGCTGGAATCTTGAACACTGAAGCTTTCTTT.

The V gene is TRBV7-9, the J gene TRBJ2-1; D not certain. Germline V gives CDR1 SEHNR, CDR2 FQNEAQ (reference sequence). Trimming took 3 bases from V and 0 from J, leaving 12 bases between them. This CDR3 spans 16 amino acids. CDR3 amino acids: CASSFMPVSSYNEQFF. The CDR3, as DNA: TGTGCCAGCAGCTTCATGCCGGTGAGCTCCTACAATGAGCAGTTCTTC.

This clone was counted at least ten times. The rearrangement links TRBV28 to TRBJ1-3, with D perhaps matching TRBD1 (5 bases). Germline assignment: CDR1 MDHEN and CDR2 SYDVKM. Trimming removed 3 bases from V and 5 bases from J, with 17 bases in between. The CDR3 has 16 residues. CDR3 sequence reads: CASSLGGGSGRNTIYF. The CDR3 DNA reads as TGTGCCAGCAGTTTGGGCGGGGGTTCCGGAAGAAACACCATATATTTT.

The DNA of the CDR3 is TGTGCCAGCAGCTCTATCTCCTACGAGCAGTACTTC. Encoded protein: CASSSISYEQYF. This sequence joins TRBV7-8 and TRBJ2-7; D is uncertain. Trimming took off 4 bases at V and 0 bases at J, with 4 bases between the two ends. The germline CDR1 and CDR2 sequences are SGHVS and FQNEAQ. This CDR3 has 12 amino acids. The whole variable domain, filled in from reference TRBV7-8 and TRBJ2-7, reads GAGVSQSPRYKVAKRGQDVALRCDPISGHVSLFWYQQALGQGPEFLTYFQNEAQLDKSGLPSDRFFAERPEGSVSTLKIQRTQQEDSAVYLCASSSISYEQYFGPGTRLTVT.

The chain employs TRBV11-2 and TRBJ2-1, with TRBD1 matching 8 bases. The germline V gene has CDR1 SGHAT and CDR2 FQNNGV. After removal of 2 bases from V and 8 bases from J, the junction contained 5 bases not matched to a gene. This CDR3 has 14 amino acids. The DNA of the CDR3 is TGTGCCAGCAGCTTATCTACAGGGGGGTATGAGCAGTTCTTC. It codes for CASSLSTGGYEQFF.

The rearrangement links TRBV15 to TRBJ1-1, with D possibly matching TRBD1 (6 bases). Germline-derived CDR1 and CDR2 are LNHNV and YYDKDF (reference sequence). The CDR3 totals 16 residues. V was cut by 7 bases and J by 0 bases, with 18 bases left in between. The CDR3 bases are TGTGCCACCATGATCTCCTACAGGGAAATGAACACTGAAGCTTTCTTT. As protein: CATMISYREMNTEAFF.

J is TRBJ2-7 and V is TRBV7-2, with TRBD1 as a possible D gene (6 bases). This CDR3 contains 15 residues. Trimming cost V 2 bases and J 9 bases, with 20 bases left between them. Germline values: CDR1 SGHTA, CDR2 FQGNSA. As DNA, the CDR3 is TGTGCCAGCAGCTTATGGGGGCAGGCTCTTTCTGTGCAGTACGTC. This codes for CASSLWGQALSVQYV.

This chain links TRBV19 with TRBJ2-1, with 8 bases identical to TRBD2. With V trimmed by 5 bases and J by 4 bases, 7 bases remained unmatched. There are 15 residues in the CDR3. CDR1 LNHDA and CDR2 SQIVND come from the germline V gene (reference sequence). The CDR3: CASSPSGRAYNEQFF. The CDR3 DNA sequence: TGTGCCAGTAGTCCCAGCGGGAGAGCATACAATGAGCAGTTCTTC.

This clone was seen a handful of times. The V and J genes are TRBV5-6 and TRBJ2-2, with TRBD1 as a possible D gene (6 bases). V lost 4 bases to trimming and J lost 7 bases, with 17 bases between them. Germline CDR1 SGHDT, CDR2 YYEEEE. CDR3 size: 15 residues. CDR3 protein: CASSHIAGVHGELFF. CDR3 bases: TGTGCCAGCAGCCATATCGCAGGGGTTCACGGGGAGCTGTTTTTT.

V is TRBV7-8 and J is TRBJ2-7, with a weak D call TRBD1 (6 bases). CDR1 and CDR2 (germline): SGHVS, FQNEAQ. Between the trimmed V and J ends, which lost 1 base and 1 base, there was a span of 8 bases. The length of the CDR3 is 14 residues. CDR3 bases: TGTGCCAGCAGCTTAGTACAGGGTTCCTACGAGCAGTACTTC. Translation: CASSLVQGSYEQYF.

The CDR3 bases are TGTGCCAGCAGCCAAGACAGGGGCTTGTCGAGCTACACCTTC. Translation gives CASSQDRGLSSYTF. This chain connects TRBV3-1 (or the pseudogene TRBV3-2) to TRBJ1-2; maybe TRBD1 (6 bases). The germline V and J ends were trimmed by 0 bases and 9 bases, with 14 bases remaining between them. Germline V gene sequence: CDR1 LGHDT, CDR2 YNNKEL (reference sequence). The CDR3 has 14 residues.